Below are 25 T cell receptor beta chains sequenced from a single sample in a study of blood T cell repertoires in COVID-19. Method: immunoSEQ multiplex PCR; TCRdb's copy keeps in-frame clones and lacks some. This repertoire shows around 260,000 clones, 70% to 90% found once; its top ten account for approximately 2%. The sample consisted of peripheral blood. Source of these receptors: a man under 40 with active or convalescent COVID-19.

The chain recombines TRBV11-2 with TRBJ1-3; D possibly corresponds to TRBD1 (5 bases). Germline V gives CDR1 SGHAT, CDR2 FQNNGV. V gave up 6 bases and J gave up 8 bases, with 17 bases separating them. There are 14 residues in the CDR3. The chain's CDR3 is CASRSGTAGDTIYF. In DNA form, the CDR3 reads TGTGCCAGCAGGTCAGGGACTGCCGGTGACACCATATATTTT.

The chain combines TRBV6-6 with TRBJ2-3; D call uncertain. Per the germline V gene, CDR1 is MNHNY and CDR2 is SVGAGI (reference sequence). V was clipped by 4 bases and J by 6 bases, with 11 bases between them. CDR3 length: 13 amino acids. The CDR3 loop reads CASSSFVLDTQYF. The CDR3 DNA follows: TGTGCCAGCAGTTCCTTTGTCTTGGATACGCAGTATTTT.

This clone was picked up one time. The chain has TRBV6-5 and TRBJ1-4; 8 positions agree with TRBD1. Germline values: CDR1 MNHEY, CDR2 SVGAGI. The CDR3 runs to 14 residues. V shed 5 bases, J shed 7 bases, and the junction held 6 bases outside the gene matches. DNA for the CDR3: TGTGCCAGCAGTAGCGACAGGGGAGGTGAAAAACTGTTTTTT. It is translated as CASSSDRGGEKLFF.

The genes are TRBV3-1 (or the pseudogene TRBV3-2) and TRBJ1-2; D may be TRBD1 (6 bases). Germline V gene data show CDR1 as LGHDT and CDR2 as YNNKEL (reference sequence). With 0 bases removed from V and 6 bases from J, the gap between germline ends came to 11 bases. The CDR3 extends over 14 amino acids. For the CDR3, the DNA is TGTGCCAGCAGCCAAGATTCAGGGGTGGATGGCTACACCTTC. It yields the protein CASSQDSGVDGYTF.

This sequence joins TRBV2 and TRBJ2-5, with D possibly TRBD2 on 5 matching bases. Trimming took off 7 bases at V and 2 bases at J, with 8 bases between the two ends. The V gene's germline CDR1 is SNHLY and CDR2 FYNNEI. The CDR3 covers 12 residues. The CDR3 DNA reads TGTGCCAGCACCTCGGGGCAAGAGACCCAGTACTTC. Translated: CASTSGQETQYF.

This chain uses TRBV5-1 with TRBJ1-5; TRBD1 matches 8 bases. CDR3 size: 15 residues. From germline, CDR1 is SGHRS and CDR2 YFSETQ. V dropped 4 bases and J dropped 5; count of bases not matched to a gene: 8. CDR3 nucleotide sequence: TGCGCCAGCAGCCTCCGGACAGGGTCAGATCAGCCCCAGCATTTT. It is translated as CASSLRTGSDQPQHF.

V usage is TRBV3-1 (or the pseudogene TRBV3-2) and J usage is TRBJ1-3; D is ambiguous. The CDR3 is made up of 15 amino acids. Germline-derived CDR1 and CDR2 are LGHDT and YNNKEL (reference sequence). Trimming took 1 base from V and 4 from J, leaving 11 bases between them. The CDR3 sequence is CASSQGRVLGNTIYF. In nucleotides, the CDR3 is TGTGCCAGCAGCCAAGGGAGGGTGCTAGGAAACACCATATATTTT.

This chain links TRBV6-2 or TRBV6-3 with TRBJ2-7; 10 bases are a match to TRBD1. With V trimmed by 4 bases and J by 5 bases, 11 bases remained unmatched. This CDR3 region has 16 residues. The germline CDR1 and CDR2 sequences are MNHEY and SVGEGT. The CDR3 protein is CASSSDRGHNFHEQYF. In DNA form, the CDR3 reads TGTGCCAGCAGTTCAGACAGGGGGCATAATTTCCACGAGCAGTACTTC.

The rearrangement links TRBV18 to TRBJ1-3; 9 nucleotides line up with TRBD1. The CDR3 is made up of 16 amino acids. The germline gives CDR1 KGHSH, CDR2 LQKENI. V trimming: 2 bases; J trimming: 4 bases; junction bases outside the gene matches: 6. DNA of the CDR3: TGTGCCAGCTCACCAATCGACAGGGGGTCCGGAAACACCATATATTTT. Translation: CASSPIDRGSGNTIYF.

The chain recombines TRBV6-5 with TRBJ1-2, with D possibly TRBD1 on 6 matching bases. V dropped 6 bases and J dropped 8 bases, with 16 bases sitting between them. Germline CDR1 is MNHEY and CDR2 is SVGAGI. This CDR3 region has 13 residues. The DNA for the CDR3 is TGTGCCAGCAGCGGTATACAGGGCTACGGCTACACCTTC. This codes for CASSGIQGYGYTF.

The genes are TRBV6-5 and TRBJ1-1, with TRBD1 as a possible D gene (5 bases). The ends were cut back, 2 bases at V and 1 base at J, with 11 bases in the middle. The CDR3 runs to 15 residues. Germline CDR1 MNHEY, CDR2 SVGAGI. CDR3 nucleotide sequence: TGTGCCAGCAGTTACGGGGCAGCGGGGAACACTGAAGCTTTCTTT. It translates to CASSYGAAGNTEAFF.

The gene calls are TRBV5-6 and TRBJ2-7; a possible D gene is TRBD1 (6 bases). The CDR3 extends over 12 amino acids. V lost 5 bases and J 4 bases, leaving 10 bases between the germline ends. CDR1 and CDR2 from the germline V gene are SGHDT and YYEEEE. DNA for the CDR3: TGTGCCAGCAGGGAACAGGGTTACGAGCAGTACTTC. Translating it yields CASREQGYEQYF.

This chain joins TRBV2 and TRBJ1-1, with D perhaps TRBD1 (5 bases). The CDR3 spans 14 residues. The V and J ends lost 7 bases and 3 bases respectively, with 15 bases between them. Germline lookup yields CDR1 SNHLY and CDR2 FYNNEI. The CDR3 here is CASTARQTYTEAFF. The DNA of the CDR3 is TGTGCCAGCACTGCTAGACAGACCTACACTGAAGCTTTCTTT.

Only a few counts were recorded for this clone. The CDR3 here is CASSFFSGGNQPQHF. Written as DNA, the CDR3 is TGTGCCAGCAGCTTTTTCTCAGGGGGCAATCAGCCCCAGCATTTT. The chain links TRBV5-6 to TRBJ1-5, with D maybe TRBD1 (6 bases). Per germline, CDR1 SGHDT and CDR2 YYEEEE. The CDR3 loop spans 15 amino acids. The V end lost 2 bases, the J end lost 2 bases, and 11 bases lay between the germline ends.

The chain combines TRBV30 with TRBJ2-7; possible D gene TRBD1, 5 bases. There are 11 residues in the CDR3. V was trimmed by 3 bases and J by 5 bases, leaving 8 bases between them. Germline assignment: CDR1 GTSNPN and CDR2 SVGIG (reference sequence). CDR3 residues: CAWRTRDEQYF. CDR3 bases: TGTGCCTGGAGGACCAGGGACGAGCAGTACTTC.

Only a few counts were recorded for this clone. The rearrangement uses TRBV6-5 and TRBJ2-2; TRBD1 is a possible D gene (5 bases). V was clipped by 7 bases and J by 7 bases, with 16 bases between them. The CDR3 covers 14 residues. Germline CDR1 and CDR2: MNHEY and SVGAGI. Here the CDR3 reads CASKMTDLYGELFF. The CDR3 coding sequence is TGTGCCAGCAAGATGACAGACCTTTACGGGGAGCTGTTTTTT.

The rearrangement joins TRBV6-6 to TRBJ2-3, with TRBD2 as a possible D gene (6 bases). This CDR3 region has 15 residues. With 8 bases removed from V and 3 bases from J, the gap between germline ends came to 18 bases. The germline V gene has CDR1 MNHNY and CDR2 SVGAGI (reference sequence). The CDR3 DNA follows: TGTGCCAGCGGAAACTACCGGGCGGGGACAGATACGCAGTATTTT. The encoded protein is CASGNYRAGTDTQYF.

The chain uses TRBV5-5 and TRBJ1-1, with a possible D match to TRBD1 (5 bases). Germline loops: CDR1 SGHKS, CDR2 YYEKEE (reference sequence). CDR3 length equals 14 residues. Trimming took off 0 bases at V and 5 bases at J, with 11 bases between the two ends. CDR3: CASSLAGIGTEAFF. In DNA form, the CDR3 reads TGTGCCAGCAGCTTGGCAGGGATAGGGACTGAAGCTTTCTTT.

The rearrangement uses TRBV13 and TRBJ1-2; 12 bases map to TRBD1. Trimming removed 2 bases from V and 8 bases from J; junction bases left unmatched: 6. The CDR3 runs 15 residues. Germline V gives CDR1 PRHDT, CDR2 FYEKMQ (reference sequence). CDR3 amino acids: CASSLRDRGRDGYTF. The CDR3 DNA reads TGTGCCAGCAGCTTAAGGGACAGGGGGCGCGACGGCTACACCTTC.

As DNA, the CDR3 is TGTGCCAGCAGCTTAGATCGGAGTCAACGGGGCACTGAAGCTTTCTTT. Its translation: CASSLDRSQRGTEAFF. This chain connects TRBV11-2 to TRBJ1-1; the D is unclear. Between the trimmed V and J ends, which lost 0 bases and 4 bases, there was a span of 15 bases. Germline CDR1 reads SGHAT; CDR2 reads FQNNGV. The length of the CDR3 is 16 residues.

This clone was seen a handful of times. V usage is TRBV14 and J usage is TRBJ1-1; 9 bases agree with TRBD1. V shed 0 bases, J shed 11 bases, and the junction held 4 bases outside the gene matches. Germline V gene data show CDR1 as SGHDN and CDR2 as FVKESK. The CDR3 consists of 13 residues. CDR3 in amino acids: CASSQDHRGRAFF. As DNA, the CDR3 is TGTGCCAGCAGCCAAGACCACAGGGGGCGGGCTTTCTTT.

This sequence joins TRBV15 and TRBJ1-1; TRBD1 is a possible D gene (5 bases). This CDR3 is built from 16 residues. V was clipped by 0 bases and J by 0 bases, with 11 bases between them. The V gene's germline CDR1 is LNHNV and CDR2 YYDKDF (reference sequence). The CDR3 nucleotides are TGTGCCACCAGCAGAGACTTTGGGGCCATGAACACTGAAGCTTTCTTT. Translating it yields CATSRDFGAMNTEAFF.

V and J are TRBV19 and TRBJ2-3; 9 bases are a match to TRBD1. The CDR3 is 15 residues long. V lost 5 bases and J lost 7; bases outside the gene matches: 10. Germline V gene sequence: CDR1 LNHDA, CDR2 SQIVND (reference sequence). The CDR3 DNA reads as TGTGCCAGTAGTGTCAACAGGGGGCCGTATTATACGCAGTATTTT. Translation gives CASSVNRGPYYTQYF. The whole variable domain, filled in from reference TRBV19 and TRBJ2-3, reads DGGITQSPKYLFRKEGQNVTLSCEQNLNHDAMYWYRQDPGQGLRLIYYSQIVNDFQKGDIAEGYSVSREKKESFPLTVTSAQKNPTAFYLCASSVNRGPYYTQYFGPGTRLTVL.

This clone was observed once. CDR3 loop: CASSSQSGIQYF. CDR3 bases: TGTGCCAGCAGTTCGCAATCGGGCATTCAGTACTTC. The gene calls are TRBV6-2 or TRBV6-3 and TRBJ2-4, with no clear D. Germline assignment: CDR1 MNHEY and CDR2 SVGEGT. This CDR3 has 12 residues. Trimming shortened V by 4 bases and J by 9 bases, and 10 bases separated the two germline ends.

The CDR3 loop reads CASSLEGSAGANSYEQYF. Here the CDR3 DNA reads TGTGCCAGCAGCTTAGAAGGTTCAGCGGGGGCGAACTCCTACGAGCAGTACTTC. The chain uses TRBV7-2 and TRBJ2-7; 8 bases are a match to TRBD2. Germline loops: CDR1 SGHTA, CDR2 FQGNSA. The CDR3 spans 18 residues. Trimming cost V 1 base and J 0 bases; bases outside gene matches: 11.